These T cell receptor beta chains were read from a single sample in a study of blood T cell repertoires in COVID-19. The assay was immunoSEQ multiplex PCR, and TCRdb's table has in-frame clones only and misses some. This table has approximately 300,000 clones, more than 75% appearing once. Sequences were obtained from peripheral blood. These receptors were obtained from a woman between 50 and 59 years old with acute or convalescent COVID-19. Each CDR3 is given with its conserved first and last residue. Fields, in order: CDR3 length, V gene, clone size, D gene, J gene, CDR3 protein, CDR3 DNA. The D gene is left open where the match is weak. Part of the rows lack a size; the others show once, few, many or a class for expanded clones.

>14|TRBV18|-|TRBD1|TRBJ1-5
CASSPTGRDGPQHF
TGTGCCAGCTCACCGACAGGGAGAGATGGGCCCCAGCATTTT
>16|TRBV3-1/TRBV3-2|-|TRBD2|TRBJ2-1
CASSHGLAGAYNEQFF
TGTGCCAGCAGCCATGGGCTAGCGGGAGCCTACAATGAGCAGTTCTTC
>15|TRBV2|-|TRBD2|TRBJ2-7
CASSGLAGAEDEQYF
TGTGCCAGCAGTGGACTAGCGGGAGCTGAGGACGAGCAGTACTTC
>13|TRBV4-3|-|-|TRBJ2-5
CASSQARGQTQYF
TGCGCCAGCAGCCAAGCCAGGGGCCAGACCCAGTACTTC
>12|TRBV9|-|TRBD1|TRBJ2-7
CASSVSGGVQYF
TGTGCCAGCAGCGTTTCAGGGGGCGTGCAGTACTTC
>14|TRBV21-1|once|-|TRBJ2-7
CASSKLRESYEQYF
TGTGCCAGCAGCAAGCTGCGGGAGTCCTACGAGCAGTACTTC
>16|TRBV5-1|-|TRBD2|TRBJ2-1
CASSLTSGSSYNEQFF
TGCGCCAGCAGCTTGACTAGCGGGAGTTCCTACAATGAGCAGTTCTTC
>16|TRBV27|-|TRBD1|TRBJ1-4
CASSPAQTGGNEKLFF
TGTGCCAGCAGTCCCGCCCAGACAGGGGGCAATGAAAAACTGTTTTTT
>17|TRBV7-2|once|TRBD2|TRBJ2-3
CASSFLAGRSSTDTQYF
TGTGCCAGCAGCTTTCTAGCGGGAAGGTCGAGCACAGATACGCAGTATTTT
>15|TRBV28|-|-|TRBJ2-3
CASSLAGLGTDTQYF
TGTGCCAGCAGTTTAGCGGGCCTAGGCACAGATACGCAGTATTTT
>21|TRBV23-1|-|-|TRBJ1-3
CASSQSMRDSQTTVGGNTIYF
TGCGCCAGCAGTCAATCGATGCGGGACTCCCAGACCACGGTTGGTGGAAACACCATATATTTT
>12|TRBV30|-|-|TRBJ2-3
CAWSQSTDTQYF
TGTGCCTGGAGCCAAAGCACAGATACGCAGTATTTT
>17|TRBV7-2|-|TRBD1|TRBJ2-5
CASSRLRTGGRGETQYF
TGTGCCAGCAGCCGTTTGAGGACAGGGGGAAGGGGAGAGACCCAGTACTTC
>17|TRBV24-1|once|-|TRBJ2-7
CATSDLDRGQGLYEQYF
TGTGCCACCAGTGATTTAGATCGGGGCCAGGGGCTCTACGAGCAGTACTTC
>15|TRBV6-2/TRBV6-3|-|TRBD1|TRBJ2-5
CASSYLGQGQETQYF
TGTGCCAGCAGTTACCTAGGACAGGGCCAAGAGACCCAGTACTTC
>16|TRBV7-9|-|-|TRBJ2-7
CASSLGVGGPGYEQYF
TGTGCCAGCAGCTTAGGAGTCGGGGGGCCAGGGTACGAGCAGTACTTC
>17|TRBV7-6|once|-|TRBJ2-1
CASSLRWGDSSYNEQFF
TGTGCCAGCAGCTTAAGATGGGGGGACAGCTCCTACAATGAGCAGTTCTTC
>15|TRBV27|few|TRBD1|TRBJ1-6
CASSLGRTGGGALHF
TGTGCCAGCAGTTTGGGAAGGACAGGGGGCGGAGCCCTCCACTTT
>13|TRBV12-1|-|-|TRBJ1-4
CASSLGLLGKLFF
TGTGCCAGCAGCTTGGGGCTACTGGGAAAACTGTTTTTT
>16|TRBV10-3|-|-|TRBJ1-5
CAISDTGPHSNQPQHF
TGTGCCATCAGCGATACAGGCCCACATAGCAATCAGCCCCAGCATTTT
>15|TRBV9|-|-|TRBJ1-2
CASSHNSQGTYGYTF
TGTGCCAGCAGCCACAACTCACAGGGTACATATGGCTACACCTTC
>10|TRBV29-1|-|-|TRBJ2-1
CSVVRNEQFF
TGCAGCGTTGTACGGAATGAGCAGTTCTTC
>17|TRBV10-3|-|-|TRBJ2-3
CAISALSLATETDTQYF
TGTGCCATCAGTGCGCTATCCCTAGCGACGGAAACAGATACGCAGTATTTT
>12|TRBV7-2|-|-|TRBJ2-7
CASSFVFYEQYF
TGTGCCAGCAGCTTCGTGTTCTACGAGCAGTACTTC
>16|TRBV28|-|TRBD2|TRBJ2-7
CASRESTLAGGYEQYF
TGTGCCAGCAGGGAATCAACCCTAGCGGGGGGCTACGAGCAGTACTTC
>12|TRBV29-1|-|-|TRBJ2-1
CSVKTSWNEQFF
TGCAGCGTTAAGACTAGTTGGAATGAGCAGTTCTTC
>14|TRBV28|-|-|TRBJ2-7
CASSFRESHYEQYF
TGTGCCAGCAGTTTCCGGGAGTCGCACTACGAGCAGTACTTC
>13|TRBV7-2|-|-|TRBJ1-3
CASSWGGGNTIYF
TGTGCCAGCAGCTGGGGGGGTGGAAACACCATATATTTT
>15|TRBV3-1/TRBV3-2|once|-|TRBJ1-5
CASSQEGGSNQPQHF
TGTGCCAGCAGCCAAGAAGGGGGTAGCAATCAGCCCCAGCATTTT
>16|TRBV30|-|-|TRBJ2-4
CAWSVRGREAKNIQYF
TGTGCCTGGAGTGTACGGGGTAGGGAAGCCAAAAACATTCAGTACTTC
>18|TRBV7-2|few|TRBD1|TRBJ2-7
CASSLGGTGTGPSYEQYF
TGTGCCAGCAGCTTAGGAGGGACCGGGACAGGGCCCTCCTACGAGCAGTACTTC
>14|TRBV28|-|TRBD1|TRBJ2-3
CASSLAGTGYTQYF
TGTGCCAGCAGTTTAGCCGGGACAGGCTATACGCAGTATTTT
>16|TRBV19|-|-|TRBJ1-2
CASSQEEDGGNYGYTF
TGTGCCAGTAGCCAAGAGGAGGACGGGGGTAACTATGGCTACACCTTC
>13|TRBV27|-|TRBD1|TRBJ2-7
CASKQGASYEQYF
TGTGCCAGCAAACAGGGGGCTAGCTACGAGCAGTACTTC
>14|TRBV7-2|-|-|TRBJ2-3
CASSPDPAGDTQYF
TGTGCCAGCAGCCCAGACCCCGCGGGAGATACGCAGTATTTT
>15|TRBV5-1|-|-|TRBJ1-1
CASRLGQGGDTEAFF
TGCGCCAGCAGGCTTGGCCAGGGTGGGGACACTGAAGCTTTCTTT
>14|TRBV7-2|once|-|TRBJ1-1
CASSLEVGVTEAFF
TGTGCCAGCAGCCTAGAGGTCGGGGTCACTGAAGCTTTCTTT
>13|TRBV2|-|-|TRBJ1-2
CASNAYGHYGYTF
TGTGCCAGCAACGCATATGGGCACTATGGCTACACCTTC
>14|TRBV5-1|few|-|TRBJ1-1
CASSLGAGNTEAFF
TGCGCCAGCAGCTTGGGGGCAGGGAACACTGAAGCTTTCTTT
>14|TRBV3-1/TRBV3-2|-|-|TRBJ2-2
CASSQPDRSGELFF
TGTGCCAGCAGCCAACCCGACAGGTCCGGGGAGCTGTTTTTT
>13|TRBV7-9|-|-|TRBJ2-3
CASSLQGTDTQYF
TGTGCCAGCAGCTTACAGGGCACAGATACGCAGTATTTT
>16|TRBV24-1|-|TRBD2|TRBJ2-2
CATSDQSGRRPGELFF
TGTGCCACCAGTGACCAAAGCGGGAGGAGGCCCGGGGAGCTGTTTTTT
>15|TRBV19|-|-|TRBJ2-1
CASSTSGSGHNEQFF
TGTGCCAGTAGTACCTCAGGGTCTGGCCACAATGAGCAGTTCTTC
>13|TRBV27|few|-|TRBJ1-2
CASSPNLSYGYTF
TGTGCCAGCAGTCCTAACTTGAGCTATGGCTACACCTTC
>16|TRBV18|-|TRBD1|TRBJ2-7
CASSPPGQYDSYEQYF
TGTGCCAGCTCCCCGCCGGGACAGTACGATTCTTACGAGCAGTACTTC
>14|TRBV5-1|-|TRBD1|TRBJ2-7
CASSLGTGSSEQYF
TGCGCCAGCAGCTTGGGGACAGGGTCGTCCGAGCAGTACTTC
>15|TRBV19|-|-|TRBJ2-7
CASSIGSEGFYEQYF
TGTGCCAGTAGTATTGGGTCGGAGGGTTTCTACGAGCAGTACTTC
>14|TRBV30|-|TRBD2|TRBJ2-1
CAWTQWRESHEQFF
TGTGCCTGGACTCAATGGCGGGAGTCCCATGAGCAGTTCTTC
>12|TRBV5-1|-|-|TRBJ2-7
CASSFRNYEQYF
TGCGCCAGCAGCTTCCGTAACTACGAGCAGTACTTC
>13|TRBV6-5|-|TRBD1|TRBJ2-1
CASSYPGQGVWFF
TGTGCCAGCAGTTACCCCGGACAGGGTGTTTGGTTCTTC
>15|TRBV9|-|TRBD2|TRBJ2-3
CASSVSAGVTDTQYF
TGTGCCAGCAGCGTGTCAGCGGGAGTCACAGATACGCAGTATTTT
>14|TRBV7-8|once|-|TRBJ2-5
CASSPRGSQETQYF
TGTGCCAGCAGCCCTAGAGGGAGCCAAGAGACCCAGTACTTC
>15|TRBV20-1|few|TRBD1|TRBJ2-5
CSASMTGEGQETQYF
TGCAGTGCTAGTATGACAGGGGAAGGGCAAGAGACCCAGTACTTC